What follows are 23 T cell receptor beta chains derived from one specimen sequenced in a study of cytomegalovirus exposure and HLA in healthy donors. The PCR used 60 Vbeta and 13 Jbeta primers. The data were produced by immunoSEQ multiplex PCR, yet TCRdb's version contains in-frame clones alone and is incomplete. Its listing shows approximately 150,000 clones. The sequenced material came from PBMCs. These receptors all come from a woman aged 18-29 years in good health and CMV-seronegative.

This rearrangement joins TRBV2 to TRBJ2-5; D call uncertain. The CDR3 has 11 amino acids. Trimming stripped 5 bases from V and 5 bases from J, with 6 bases between. The germline V gene encodes CDR1 SNHLY and CDR2 FYNNEI. The CDR3 here is CASSLLETQYF. The CDR3 DNA is TGTGCCAGCAGTCTTCTGGAGACCCAGTACTTC.

This chain links TRBV7-2 with TRBJ1-2, with D tentatively TRBD1 (6 bases). Looked up from germline, CDR1 is SGHTA and CDR2 is FQGNSA. Deletions cut 4 bases from V and 0 bases from J, with 12 bases between. This CDR3 has 15 residues. CDR3 in DNA: TGTGCCAGCAGCTCCGACAGGTCGTCTAACTATGGCTACACCTTC. Protein product: CASSSDRSSNYGYTF.

V and J are TRBV5-1 and TRBJ1-2; D is uncertain. The V end lost 3 bases, the J end lost 7 bases, and 10 bases lay between the germline ends. The CDR3 runs 12 residues. CDR1 is SGHRS and CDR2 is YFSETQ in the germline V gene. The CDR3, as DNA: TGCGCCAGCAGCTCTGAGGGTATTGGCTACACCTTC. Translation gives CASSSEGIGYTF.

This chain connects TRBV28 to TRBJ2-1; 12 bases are a match to TRBD2. The CDR3 loop spans 15 amino acids. Germline CDR1 and CDR2: MDHEN and SYDVKM. Trimming at V came to 6 bases and at J to 4 bases, leaving 4 bases not matched to a gene. In DNA, the CDR3 is TGTGCCAGCAGGGGACTAGCGGGCTTTTACAATGAGCAGTTCTTC. Protein product: CASRGLAGFYNEQFF.

The CDR3 nucleotides read TGTGCCAGCAGTCAAGACAGGAGTAGGACCAACTATGGCTACACCTTC. It is translated as CASSQDRSRTNYGYTF. V usage is TRBV6-1 and J usage is TRBJ1-2; D might be TRBD1 (6 bases). CDR3 length equals 16 residues. Trimming shortened V by 5 bases and J by 2 bases, and 18 bases separated the two germline ends. The germline V gene has CDR1 MNHNS and CDR2 SASEGT.

The chain combines TRBV6-6 with TRBJ1-5; TRBD1 might be the D (6 bases). V lost 3 bases, J lost 5 bases, and 8 bases lay in between. This CDR3 spans 13 amino acids. The germline V gene encodes CDR1 MNHNY and CDR2 SVGAGI (reference sequence). The chain's CDR3 is CASSYAGDQPQHF. CDR3 coding DNA: TGTGCCAGCAGTTATGCAGGGGATCAGCCCCAGCATTTT.

The V call is TRBV10-3, the J call TRBJ2-2; 10 nucleotides agree with TRBD1. J gave up 5 bases and V 4 bases, and 1 base lay outside the gene matches. The CDR3 is 14 residues long. Germline CDR1 reads ENHRY; CDR2 reads SYGVKD. In DNA, the CDR3 is TGTGCCATCAGTGGGGGACAGGGGACCGGGGAGCTGTTTTTT. Amino acids: CAISGGQGTGELFF.

The chain employs TRBV7-2 and TRBJ1-5; D gene unclear. The ends were cut back, 2 bases at V and 9 bases at J, with 20 bases in the middle. Per the germline V gene, CDR1 is SGHTA and CDR2 is FQGNSA. The CDR3 has 16 residues. Written as DNA, the CDR3 is TGTGCCAGCAGCTTAAACCCGGTACCTGTTATATGGCCCCAGCATTTT. This translates into CASSLNPVPVIWPQHF.

The chain has TRBV7-8 and TRBJ1-2, with D possibly being TRBD1 (6 bases). Germline V CDR1 and CDR2: SGHVS, FQNEAQ. Trimming shortened V by 1 base and J by 5 bases, and 14 bases separated the two germline ends. The CDR3 is 15 amino acids. The CDR3 DNA reads as TGTGCCAGCAGCTTAGGCGGGGGCGAAATTTATGGCTACACCTTC. Its protein product is CASSLGGGEIYGYTF.

This chain connects TRBV9 to TRBJ2-1; TRBD1 aligns across 8 bases. Germline V gives CDR1 SGDLS, CDR2 YYNGEE. Trimming took 3 bases from V and 9 from J; bases not matched to a gene: 14. The CDR3 is 16 amino acids. The DNA for the CDR3 is TGTGCCAGCAGCGAATCTATCAGGGGGCACACGGGTGAGCAGTTCTTC. Translated, it gives CASSESIRGHTGEQFF.

This chain connects TRBV7-8 to TRBJ1-5; 8 bases are shared with TRBD1. The CDR3 contains 16 residues. Per germline, CDR1 SGHVS and CDR2 FQNEAQ. After removal of 5 bases from V and 6 bases from J, the junction contained 12 bases not matched to a gene. The CDR3 protein is CASSPSTGGSSQPQHF. CDR3 nucleotide sequence: TGTGCCAGCAGCCCCTCCACAGGGGGATCGAGTCAGCCCCAGCATTTT.

The chain links TRBV10-1 to TRBJ2-3, with 7 bases aligning to TRBD2. CDR3 length equals 14 residues. Trimming at V came to 5 bases and at J to 6 bases, leaving 8 bases not matched to a gene. Germline V gene data show CDR1 as WNHNN and CDR2 as SYGVQD (reference sequence). The CDR3 region has the DNA TGCGCCAGCAGTCGGGGACTAATGGCGGATACGCAGTATTTT. Protein: CASSRGLMADTQYF.

V gene TRBV18 combines with J gene TRBJ2-7; the match to TRBD2 covers 14 bases. CDR3 length: 17 residues. The V gene's germline CDR1 is KGHSH and CDR2 LQKENI. V lost 6 bases and J lost 6; bases outside the gene matches: 13. This CDR3 reads CASSQEGTSGSLSEQYF. The CDR3 nucleotides read TGTGCCAGCTCCCAAGAGGGGACTAGCGGGAGTTTGAGCGAGCAGTACTTC.

The chain uses TRBV4-2 and TRBJ1-4, with D unresolved. V was clipped by 4 bases and J by 7 bases, with 13 bases between them. Per germline, CDR1 LGHNA and CDR2 YNFKEQ. The CDR3 runs 14 residues. The CDR3 sequence is CASSPRWEPEKLFF. CDR3 in DNA: TGTGCCAGCAGCCCACGATGGGAGCCTGAAAAACTGTTTTTT.

The rearrangement joins TRBV6-1 to TRBJ2-1, with D maybe TRBD2 (5 bases). The CDR3 totals 16 residues. Trimming stripped 2 bases from V and 0 bases from J, with 11 bases between. Germline CDR1 and CDR2: MNHNS and SASEGT. For the CDR3, the DNA is TGTGCCAGCAGTGAACAGCGGCCCAGCTCCTACAATGAGCAGTTCTTC. It codes for CASSEQRPSSYNEQFF.

This chain uses TRBV28 with TRBJ2-1, with D maybe TRBD2 (5 bases). Between the trimmed V and J ends, which lost 6 bases and 3 bases, there was a span of 12 bases. The CDR3 runs 14 residues. CDR1 MDHEN and CDR2 SYDVKM come from the germline V gene. The CDR3 DNA reads as TGTGCCAGCAGCATCGGCGGGCTCTACAATGAGCAGTTCTTC. The encoded protein is CASSIGGLYNEQFF.

This chain uses TRBV5-1 with TRBJ2-7, with 8 bases identical to TRBD1. The V gene end was trimmed by 1 base and the J gene end by 6 bases; junction bases not matched to a gene: 3. CDR3 length: 13 amino acids. Germline values: CDR1 SGHRS, CDR2 YFSETQ. This chain's CDR3 is CASSLSGGLEQYF. CDR3 in DNA: TGCGCCAGCAGCTTGTCAGGGGGCCTCGAGCAGTACTTC.

The V call is TRBV5-6, the J call TRBJ1-4; D not resolved. The CDR3 has 14 amino acids. With 0 bases removed from V and 8 bases from J, the gap between germline ends came to 11 bases. In germline, CDR1 is SGHDT, CDR2 YYEEEE. The CDR3 region is CASSLAFLREKLFF. The CDR3 DNA reads TGTGCCAGCAGCTTGGCGTTTCTGAGGGAAAAACTGTTTTTT.

The V gene is TRBV12-5, the J gene TRBJ1-5; weak D call: TRBD1 (6 bases). Germline CDR1 LGHNT, CDR2 FRNRAP. V lost 1 base and J 5 bases, leaving 6 bases between the germline ends. CDR3 length equals 13 residues. The CDR3 DNA reads TGTGCTAGTGGTTTGGCAGGGGATCAGCCCCAGCATTTT. It yields the protein CASGLAGDQPQHF.

The J gene is TRBJ2-7, the V gene TRBV14, with 7 bases that match TRBD1. The germline CDR1 and CDR2 sequences are SGHDN and FVKESK. The CDR3 extends over 15 amino acids. J was trimmed by 5 bases and V by 3 bases; bases with no gene match: 10. CDR3 sequence: CASSQAHGTENEQYF. In nucleotides, the CDR3 is TGTGCCAGCAGCCAGGCTCACGGGACAGAGAACGAGCAGTACTTC.

The V and J genes are TRBV9 and TRBJ2-1, with 13 nucleotides matching TRBD2. Per germline, CDR1 SGDLS and CDR2 YYNGEE. The CDR3 covers 15 residues. Trimming cost V 4 bases and J 6 bases; bases outside gene matches: 4. The CDR3 DNA sequence: TGTGCCAGCAGCCCATGGACTAGCGGGAGCAATGAGCAGTTCTTC. It is translated as CASSPWTSGSNEQFF.

The chain has TRBV19 and TRBJ1-1; 7 nucleotides line up with TRBD1. V lost 3 bases and J lost 7; bases outside the gene matches: 8. The CDR3 consists of 14 residues. Germline V CDR1 and CDR2: LNHDA, SQIVND (reference sequence). CDR3 coding DNA: TGTGCCAGTAGTATTGGATCGGGACAGAATGAAGCTTTCTTT. Protein sequence: CASSIGSGQNEAFF.

The chain joins TRBV27 to TRBJ2-3, with a possible D match to TRBD1 (6 bases). V was pared by 1 base and J by 10 bases, with 12 bases between. The CDR3 spans 13 residues. Germline lookup yields CDR1 MNHEY and CDR2 SMNVEV (reference sequence). The DNA of the CDR3 is TGTGCCAGCAGTTTATACGGAGCAGGGGCGCAGTATTTT. It encodes CASSLYGAGAQYF.